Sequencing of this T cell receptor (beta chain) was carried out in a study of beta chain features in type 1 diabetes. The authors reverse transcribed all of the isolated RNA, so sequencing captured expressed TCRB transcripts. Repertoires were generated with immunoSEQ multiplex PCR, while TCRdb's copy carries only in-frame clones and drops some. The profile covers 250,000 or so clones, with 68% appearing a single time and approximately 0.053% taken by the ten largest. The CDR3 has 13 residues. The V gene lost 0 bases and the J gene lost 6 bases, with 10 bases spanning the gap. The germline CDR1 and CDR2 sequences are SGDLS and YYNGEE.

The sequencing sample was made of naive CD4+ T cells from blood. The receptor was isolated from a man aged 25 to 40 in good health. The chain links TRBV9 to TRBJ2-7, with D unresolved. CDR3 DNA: TGTGCCAGCAGCGTAGTCCATTCCGGCGAGCAGTACTTC. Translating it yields CASSVVHSGEQYF.